Each of the 17 T cell receptor beta chains below was sequenced from the same sample in a study of Graves' ophthalmopathy and Graves' hyperthyroidism. Amplifying from RNA transcripts, the study obtained TCR beta CDR3 regions. Following a first-round RT-PCR that used HTBI primers, a second-round multiplex PCR was carried out. TCRdb reprocessed the multiplex PCR reads via MiXCR and lists one record per CDR3 protein. Here the sample spans more than 1,000,000 distinct CDR3 sequences, 35% to 45% being singletons. The material sequenced was peripheral blood or thyroid tissue (not recorded which). The receptors were sampled from an adult man with Graves' hyperthyroidism.

The gene calls are TRBV25-1 and TRBJ1-1, with no clear D. V lost 0 bases and J 6 bases, leaving 11 bases between the germline ends. This CDR3 has 14 residues. Germline V CDR1 and CDR2: MGHDK, SYGVNS. The DNA of the CDR3 is TGTGCCAGCAGTGAATACCAGAACAAAGCTGAAGCTTTCTTT. As protein: CASSEYQNKAEAFF.

The V and J genes are TRBV15 and TRBJ2-3; a possible D gene is TRBD2 (6 bases). With 4 bases removed from V and 2 bases from J, the gap between germline ends came to 13 bases. This CDR3 is built from 15 residues. CDR1 is LNHNV, CDR2 YYDKDF, per germline (reference sequence). Here the CDR3 reads CATSKGGINTDTQYF. CDR3 DNA sequence: TGTGCCACCAGCAAGGGCGGGATCAACACAGATACGCAGTATTTT.

The gene calls are TRBV9 and TRBJ1-2; TRBD1 agrees at 9 bases. The CDR3 contains 16 residues. The ends lost 0 bases at V and 10 bases at J; junction bases unmatched: 13. The germline CDR1 and CDR2 sequences are SGDLS and YYNGEE. CDR3 protein: CASSVETGGGMGAYTF. For the CDR3, the DNA is TGTGCCAGCAGCGTAGAGACAGGGGGGGGAATGGGAGCCTACACCTTC. Full variable domain (outside the CDR3, taken from reference TRBV9 and TRBJ1-2): DSGVTQTPKHLITATGQRVTLRCSPRSGDLSVYWYQQSLDQGLQFLIQYYNGEERAKGNILERFSAQQFPDLHSELNLSSLELGDSALYFCASSVETGGGMGAYTFGSGTRLTVV.

The CDR3, as DNA: TGTGCCAGCAGTTTTCTGGCGGGAGGACTCGAGACCCAGTACTTC. It codes for CASSFLAGGLETQYF. V and J are TRBV12-3 or TRBV12-4 and TRBJ2-5; 8 bases align to TRBD2. The CDR3 length is 15 residues. Unmatched junction bases numbered 8, after V lost 3 bases and J lost 5 bases.

The V gene is TRBV15, the J gene TRBJ1-3; TRBD1 matches at 9 bases. The CDR3 sequence is 16 residues long. Germline V gene sequence: CDR1 LNHNV, CDR2 YYDKDF (reference sequence). V dropped 1 base and J dropped 0; count of bases not matched to a gene: 1. This chain's CDR3 is CATSRGDRASGNTIYF. The CDR3 DNA follows: TGTGCCACCAGCAGAGGGGACAGGGCCTCTGGAAACACCATATATTTT.

The sample holds many counts of this clonotype. The genes are TRBV7-9 and TRBJ1-1, with a weak D call TRBD1 (6 bases). The CDR3 totals 14 residues. CDR1 and CDR2 from the germline V gene are SEHNR and FQNEAQ (reference sequence). V was trimmed by 2 bases and J by 9 bases, leaving 16 bases between them. CDR3 nucleotides: TGTGCCAGCAGCTTACTGGACAGTTCGACTAAAGCTTTCTTT. It translates to CASSLLDSSTKAFF.

V is TRBV20-1 and J is TRBJ2-7; unclear D gene. The CDR3 covers 15 residues. Per germline, CDR1 DFQATT and CDR2 SNEGSKA (reference sequence). Trimming stripped 3 bases from V and 4 bases from J, with 19 bases between. The CDR3 loop is CSASFVGSPRYEQYF. CDR3 in DNA: TGCAGTGCTAGTTTTGTGGGAAGCCCCCGTTACGAGCAGTACTTC.

CDR3 amino acids: CASSSLGLAGGPYEQYF. The CDR3 nucleotides read TGTGCCAGCAGTTCCCTGGGACTAGCGGGAGGACCCTACGAGCAGTACTTC. The V and J genes are TRBV12-3 or TRBV12-4 and TRBJ2-7; 15 nucleotides match TRBD2. J lost 2 bases, V lost 4 bases, and 6 bases had no gene match. CDR3 length: 17 residues.

This chain uses TRBV9 with TRBJ1-6; tentatively, D is TRBD1 (5 bases). Trimming removed 5 bases from V and 10 bases from J, with 16 bases in between. Germline-derived CDR1 and CDR2 are SGDLS and YYNGEE. The CDR3 runs 14 residues. The DNA for the CDR3 is TGTGCCAGCAGTTTATCCCAGGGAAGGTCACCCCTCCACTTT. It specifies CASSLSQGRSPLHF.

Regarding this clonotype: This may come from a read error, since a much larger clone is one base off. The chain carries TRBV20-1 and TRBJ2-7; possibly TRBD2 for D (5 bases). The CDR3 is 12 amino acids. The V gene's germline CDR1 is DFQATT and CDR2 SNEGSKA (reference sequence). V gave up 6 bases and J gave up 4 bases, with 13 bases separating them. The CDR3 sequence: CSADGGSYEQYF. Written as DNA, the CDR3 is TGCAGTGCAGACGGCGGGTCGTACGAGCAGTACTTC.

Ten or more counts support this clonotype. The chain carries TRBV6-6 and TRBJ2-7, with D possibly matching TRBD2 (6 bases). The V gene lost 2 bases and the J gene lost 6 bases, with 11 bases spanning the gap. CDR1 and CDR2 from the germline V gene are MNHNY and SVGAGI (reference sequence). The CDR3 totals 13 residues. The CDR3 sequence is CASSYGGSGEQYF. The CDR3 bases are TGTGCCAGCAGTTACGGAGGGTCGGGCGAGCAGTACTTC.

The V and J genes are TRBV10-3 and TRBJ1-1; 9 bases fit TRBD1. CDR3 size: 15 residues. Germline assignment: CDR1 ENHRY and CDR2 SYGVKD. Germline trimming cut 4 bases from V and 13 bases from J; bases unmatched to any gene: 16. The CDR3 spells CAISGAPGQGFTVFF. The CDR3 coding sequence is TGTGCCATCAGTGGGGCCCCGGGACAGGGCTTTACGGTTTTCTTT.

This clonotype was found a few times. V gene TRBV7-9 combines with J gene TRBJ1-2; TRBD1 matches 9 bases. Germline-derived CDR1 and CDR2 are SEHNR and FQNEAQ (reference sequence). The CDR3 is made up of 14 amino acids. The V gene end was trimmed by 4 bases and the J gene end by 4 bases; junction bases not matched to a gene: 4. The CDR3 spells CASSYRGHSYGYTF. The CDR3 DNA is TGTGCCAGCAGCTACAGGGGGCACAGCTATGGCTACACCTTC.

This clonotype has ten or more counts. The chain's CDR3 is CATSGVNTGRRSDGYTF. CDR3 DNA sequence: TGTGCCACCAGCGGGGTTAACACGGGGAGACGCTCCGATGGCTACACCTTC. The gene calls are TRBV15 and TRBJ1-2; no clear D. CDR3 length: 17 amino acids. CDR1 is LNHNV, CDR2 YYDKDF, per germline (reference sequence). Trimming shortened V by 5 bases and J by 6 bases, and 25 bases separated the two germline ends.

This clonotype has at least ten counts. The chain combines TRBV5-4 with TRBJ2-5, with 9 bases matching TRBD2. CDR1 and CDR2 from the germline V gene are SGHNT and YYREEE (reference sequence). The CDR3 extends over 15 amino acids. V trimming: 0 bases; J trimming: 3 bases; junction bases outside the gene matches: 3. The CDR3 region is CASSLEAGGKETQYF. CDR3 in DNA: TGTGCCAGCAGCTTGGAAGCGGGAGGCAAAGAGACCCAGTACTTC.

The V call is TRBV10-3, the J call TRBJ1-2; TRBD1 is a possible D gene (5 bases). CDR3 length equals 12 residues. The germline CDR1 and CDR2 sequences are ENHRY and SYGVKD. Trimming removed 5 bases at V and 7 bases at J, with 11 bases between. The CDR3 region is CAISPSGSGYTF. The CDR3 DNA reads TGTGCCATCAGTCCTTCAGGGTCTGGCTACACCTTC.

At least ten counts were recorded for this clonotype. CDR3 nucleotide sequence: TGTGCCTGGAGTCGTGGGGCACGGTCACCCCTCCACTTT. This codes for CAWSRGARSPLHF. The chain carries TRBV30 and TRBJ1-6; weak D call: TRBD1 (5 bases). Trimming took off 2 bases at V and 10 bases at J, with 12 bases between the two ends. Germline V lookup: CDR1 GTSNPN, CDR2 SVGIG (reference sequence). CDR3 length: 13 residues. The full variable domain, its missing parts supplied by reference TRBV30 and TRBJ1-6, is SQTIHQWPATLVQPVGSPLSLECTVEGTSNPNLYWYRQAAGRGLQLLFYSVGIGQISSEVPQNLSASRPQDRQFILSSKKLLLSDSGFYLCAWSRGARSPLHFGNGTRLTVT.